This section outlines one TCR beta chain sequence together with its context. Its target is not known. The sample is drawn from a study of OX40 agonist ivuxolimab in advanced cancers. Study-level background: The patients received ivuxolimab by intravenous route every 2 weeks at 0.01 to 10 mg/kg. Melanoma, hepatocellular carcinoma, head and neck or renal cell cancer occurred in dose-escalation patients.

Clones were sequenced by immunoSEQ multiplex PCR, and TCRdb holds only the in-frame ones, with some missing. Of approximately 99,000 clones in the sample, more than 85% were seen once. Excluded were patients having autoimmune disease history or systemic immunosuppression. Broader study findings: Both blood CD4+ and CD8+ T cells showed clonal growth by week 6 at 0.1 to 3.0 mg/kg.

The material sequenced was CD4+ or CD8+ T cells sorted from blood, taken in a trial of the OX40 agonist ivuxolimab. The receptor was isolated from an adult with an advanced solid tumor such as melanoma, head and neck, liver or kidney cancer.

The CDR3 is CASSPQEDRGGTEAFF. As DNA, the CDR3 is TGTGCCAGCTCACCACAGGAAGACAGGGGTGGAACTGAAGCTTTCTTT. The V and J genes are TRBV18 and TRBJ1-1, with 8 nucleotides matching TRBD1. Looked up from germline, CDR1 is KGHSH and CDR2 is LQKENI. J was trimmed by 5 bases and V by 1 base; bases with no gene match: 9. This CDR3 comprises 16 residues.